Included here is one T cell receptor beta chain sequence, with context. Expressed TCRB transcripts were sequenced because the isolated RNA had all been reverse transcribed beforehand. TCRdb's copy holds only in-frame clones and misses some; the assay was immunoSEQ multiplex PCR. The sample carries about 15,000 clones, around 43% recorded once. CDR1 and CDR2 (germline): LGHNA, YSLEER. The V and J ends lost 1 base and 6 bases, in that order; junction bases with no gene match: 0. The CDR3 runs to 13 residues. The data stem from a study of beta chain features in type 1 diabetes. The chain links TRBV4-3 to TRBJ1-2; 9 bases align to TRBD1. Material for sequencing was stem cell memory CD4+ T cells from blood. The TCR was taken from a woman in her thirties or forties in good health. The DNA of the CDR3 is TGCGCCAGCAGCCAAGGGACAGGGGATGGCTACACCTTC. Protein: CASSQGTGDGYTF.